This T cell receptor (beta chain) was obtained from a study of identifying expanded T cells in peripheral blood. Per germline, CDR1 SGHTA and CDR2 FQGNSA. The CDR3 length is 14 residues. The ends were cut back, 5 bases at V and 0 bases at J, with 10 bases in the middle. Study-wide findings and caveats: Across healthy donors, higher total template counts meant significantly greater roughly 2-week count variance.

During the collection period, no donor immune events like infections were recorded. Here immunoSEQ multiplex PCR was the method, and the copy in TCRdb shows in-frame clones only, minus some. Among about 53,000 clones, roughly four fifths were seen once, and the ten largest hold approximately 19%. Of note for this clone: Its specificity is not known.

Sequencing input: blood. The chain recombines TRBV7-2 with TRBJ1-1, with D tentatively TRBD1 (5 bases). The TCR sequence derives from a person aged 18 to 70 in good health. CDR3 in DNA: TGTGCCAGCAGCCTCGGGGGATTGAACACTGAAGCTTTCTTT. The encoded protein is CASSLGGLNTEAFF.